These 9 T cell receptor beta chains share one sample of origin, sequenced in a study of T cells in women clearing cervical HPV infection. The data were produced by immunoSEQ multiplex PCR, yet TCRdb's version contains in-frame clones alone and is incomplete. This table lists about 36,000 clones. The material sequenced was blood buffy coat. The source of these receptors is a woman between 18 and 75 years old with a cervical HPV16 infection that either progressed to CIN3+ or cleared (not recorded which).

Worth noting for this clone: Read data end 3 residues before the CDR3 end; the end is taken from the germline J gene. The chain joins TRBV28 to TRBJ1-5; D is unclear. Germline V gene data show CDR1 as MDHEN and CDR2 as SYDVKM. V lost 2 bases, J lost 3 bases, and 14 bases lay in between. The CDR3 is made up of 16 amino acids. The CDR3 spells CASSLSRALFNQPQHF. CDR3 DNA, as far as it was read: TGTGCCAGCAGTTTAAGTAGGGCGCTTTTCAATCAGCCC.

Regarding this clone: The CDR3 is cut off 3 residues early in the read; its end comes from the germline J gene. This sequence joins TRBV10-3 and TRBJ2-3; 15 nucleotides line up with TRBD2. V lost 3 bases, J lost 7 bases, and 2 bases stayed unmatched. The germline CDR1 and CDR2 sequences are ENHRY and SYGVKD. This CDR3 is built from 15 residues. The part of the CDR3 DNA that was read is TGTGCCATCAGTGATGGACTAGCGGGGGGGAATACG. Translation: CAISDGLAGGNT. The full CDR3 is CAISDGLAGGNTQYF.

CDR3 bases read: TGTGCCAGCCGGCGGGGGGAGAACACCGGGGAG. The encoded protein is CASRRGENTGE. The full-length CDR3 reads as CASRRGENTGELFF. V usage is TRBV2 and J usage is TRBJ2-2, with 8 bases matching TRBD2. The read gets to within 3 residues of the CDR3 end, and the germline J gene fills in the rest. V gave up 8 bases and J gave up 1 base; unmatched junction bases: 3. Germline V gene lookup returns CDR1 SNHLY and CDR2 FYNNEI. This CDR3 comprises 14 residues.

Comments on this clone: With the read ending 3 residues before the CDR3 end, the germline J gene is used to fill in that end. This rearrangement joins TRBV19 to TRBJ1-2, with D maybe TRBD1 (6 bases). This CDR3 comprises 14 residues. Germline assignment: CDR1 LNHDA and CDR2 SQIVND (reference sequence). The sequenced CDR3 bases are TGTGCCAGTAGTCGGACAGTGCGGGCCTACGAC. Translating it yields CASSRTVRAYD. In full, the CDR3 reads CASSRTVRAYDYTF.

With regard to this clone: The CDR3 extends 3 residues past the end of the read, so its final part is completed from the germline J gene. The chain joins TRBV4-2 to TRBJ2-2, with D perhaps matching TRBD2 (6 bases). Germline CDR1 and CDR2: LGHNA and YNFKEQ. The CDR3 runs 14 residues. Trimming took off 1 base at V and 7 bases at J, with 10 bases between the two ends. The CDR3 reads CASSQGLEGGELFF. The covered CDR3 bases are TGTGCCAGCAGCCAAGGACTAGAAGGCGGGGAG.

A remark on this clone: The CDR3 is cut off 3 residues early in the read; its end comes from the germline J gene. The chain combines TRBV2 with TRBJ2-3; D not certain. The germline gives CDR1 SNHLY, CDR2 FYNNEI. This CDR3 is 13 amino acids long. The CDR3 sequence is CASSRNRQETQYF. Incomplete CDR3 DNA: TGTGCCAGCAGTCGGAATCGACAAGAGACG.

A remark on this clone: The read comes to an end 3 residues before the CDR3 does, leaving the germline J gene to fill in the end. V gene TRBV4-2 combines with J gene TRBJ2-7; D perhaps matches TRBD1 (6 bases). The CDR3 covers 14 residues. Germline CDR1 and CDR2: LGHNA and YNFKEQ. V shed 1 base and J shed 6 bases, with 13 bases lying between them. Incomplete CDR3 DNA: TGTGCCAGCAGCCAAGGGGGGCTTGGTATCGAG. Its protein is CASSQGGLGIE. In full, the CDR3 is CASSQGGLGIEQYF.

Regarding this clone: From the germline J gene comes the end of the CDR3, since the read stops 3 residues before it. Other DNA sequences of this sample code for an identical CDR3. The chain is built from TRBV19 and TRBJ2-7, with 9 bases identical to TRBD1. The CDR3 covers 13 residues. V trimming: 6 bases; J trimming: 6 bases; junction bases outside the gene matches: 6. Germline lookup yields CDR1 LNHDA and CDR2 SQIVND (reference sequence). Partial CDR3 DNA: TGTGCCAGTAGAGTGACAGGGGGACGCGAG. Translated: CASRVTGGRE. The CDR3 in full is CASRVTGGREQYF.

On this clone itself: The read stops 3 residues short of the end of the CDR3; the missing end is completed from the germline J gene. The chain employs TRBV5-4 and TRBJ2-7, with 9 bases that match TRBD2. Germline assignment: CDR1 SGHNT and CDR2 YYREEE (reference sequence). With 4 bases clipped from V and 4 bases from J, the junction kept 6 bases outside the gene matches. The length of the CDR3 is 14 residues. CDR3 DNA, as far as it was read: TGTGCCAGCAGCGGCGGGGGGGCGGGGTACGAG. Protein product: CASSGGGAGYE. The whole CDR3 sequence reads CASSGGGAGYEQYF.